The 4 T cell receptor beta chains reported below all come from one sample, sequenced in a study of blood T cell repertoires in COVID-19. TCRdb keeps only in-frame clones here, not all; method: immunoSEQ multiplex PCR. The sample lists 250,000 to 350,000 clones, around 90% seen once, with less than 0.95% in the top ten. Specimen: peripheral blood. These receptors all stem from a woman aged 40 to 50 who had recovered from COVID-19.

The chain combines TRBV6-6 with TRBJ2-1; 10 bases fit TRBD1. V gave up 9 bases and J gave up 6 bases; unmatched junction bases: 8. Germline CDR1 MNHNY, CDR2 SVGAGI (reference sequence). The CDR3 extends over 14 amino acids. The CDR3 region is CASRGTGEINEQFF. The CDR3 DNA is TGTGCCAGTCGCGGGACAGGGGAGATCAATGAGCAGTTCTTC.

CDR3 amino acids: CATSDHPQGADGYTF. CDR3 bases: TGTGCCACCAGTGATCACCCACAGGGGGCTGATGGCTACACCTTC. This chain links TRBV24-1 with TRBJ1-2; 9 nucleotides agree with TRBD1. Trimming at V came to 3 bases and at J to 6 bases, leaving 7 bases not matched to a gene. The CDR3 sequence is 15 residues long. Germline V gene data show CDR1 as KGHDR and CDR2 as SFDVKD.

The CDR3 loop is CASSLGFWRGTTRNTGELFF. CDR3 DNA sequence: TGTGCCAGCAGCTTAGGCTTCTGGCGGGGAACCACACGCAACACCGGGGAGCTGTTTTTT. The rearrangement links TRBV11-3 to TRBJ2-2; D might be TRBD2 (6 bases). The CDR3 length is 20 residues. Looked up from germline, CDR1 is SGHNT and CDR2 is YENEEA. The germline V and J ends were trimmed by 1 base and 2 bases, with 23 bases remaining between them.

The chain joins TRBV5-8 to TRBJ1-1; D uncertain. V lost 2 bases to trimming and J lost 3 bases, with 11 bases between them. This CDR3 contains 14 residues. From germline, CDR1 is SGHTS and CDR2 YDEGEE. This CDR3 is CASSFIGLDTEAFF. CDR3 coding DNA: TGTGCCAGCAGCTTTATCGGTTTGGACACTGAAGCTTTCTTT. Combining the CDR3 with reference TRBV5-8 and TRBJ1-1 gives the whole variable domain EAGVTQSPTHLIKTRGQQATLRCSPISGHTSVYWYQQALGLGLQFLLWYDEGEERNRGNFPPRFSGRQFPNYSSELNVNALELEDSALYLCASSFIGLDTEAFFGQGTRLTVV.